Listed below are T cell receptor beta chains from one sample, sequenced in a study of blood T cell repertoires in COVID-19. The assay was immunoSEQ multiplex PCR, and TCRdb's table has in-frame clones only and misses some. The repertoire holds roughly 180,000 clones, with about 84% as singletons. Sequenced sample: PBMCs or T cells enriched from blood (not recorded which). The receptors come from a woman aged 40-49 years with acute COVID-19. The CDR3 runs from the conserved cysteine through the conserved F or W. A D gene is named only where the DNA matches it firmly. Where a row states a size, it is once, few, many or the class of an expanded clone; other rows omit it.

v_call	j_call	d_call	cdr3_length	clone_size	cdr3_aa	cdr3_nt
TRBV30	TRBJ1-4	TRBD1	16	once	CACTGTGGLLNEKLFF	TGTGCCTGTACCGGGACAGGGGGCCTGCTGAATGAAAAACTGTTTTTT
TRBV19	TRBJ1-5	-	16	-	CASSPPGGRDNQPQHF	TGTGCCAGTAGTCCCCCCGGGGGGCGAGACAATCAGCCCCAGCATTTT
TRBV4-1	TRBJ2-2	TRBD2	16	-	CASSPVRTSGTGELFF	TGCGCCAGCAGCCCAGTGAGGACTAGCGGGACCGGGGAGCTGTTTTTT
TRBV7-9	TRBJ2-4	TRBD1	18	once	CASSHTTTDREVKNIQYF	TGTGCCAGCAGCCACACAACCACGGACAGGGAGGTCAAAAACATTCAGTACTTC
TRBV19	TRBJ2-1	-	16	-	CASSIGLGVVLNEQFF	TGTGCCAGTAGTATAGGTTTAGGGGTGGTGCTGAATGAGCAGTTCTTC
TRBV7-2	TRBJ2-1	-	16	-	CASSLLGLALNNEQFF	TGTGCCAGCAGCTTATTGGGACTTGCGTTAAACAATGAGCAGTTCTTC
TRBV20-1	TRBJ2-3	TRBD2	11	-	CSAALAYTQYF	TGCAGTGCTGCACTAGCGTATACGCAGTATTTT
TRBV24-1	TRBJ2-5	TRBD2	16	-	CATSDRLARAGETQYF	TGTGCCACCAGTGATCGACTAGCAAGAGCGGGAGAGACCCAGTACTTC
TRBV5-5	TRBJ2-7	TRBD1	13	-	CASSWDRTYEQYF	TGTGCCAGCAGCTGGGACAGGACCTACGAGCAGTACTTC
TRBV11-3	TRBJ2-2	TRBD1	17	-	CASSLKRGQGLAGELFF	TGTGCCAGCAGCTTAAAGAGGGGACAGGGCTTGGCCGGGGAGCTGTTTTTT
TRBV7-9	TRBJ1-1	-	14	-	CASSLSRSNTEAFF	TGTGCCAGCAGTTTATCACGTAGTAACACTGAAGCTTTCTTT
TRBV13	TRBJ1-2	TRBD1	16	once	CASSSGQQPLKEGYTF	TGTGCCAGCAGCTCGGGACAGCAACCATTAAAGGAAGGCTACACCTTC
TRBV9	TRBJ2-3	-	16	-	CASSVSAGSVQDTQYF	TGTGCCAGCAGCGTATCCGCGGGAAGTGTTCAAGATACGCAGTATTTT
TRBV6-5	TRBJ1-1	-	14	-	CASSPPNQNTEAFF	TGTGCCAGCAGTCCCCCTAATCAGAACACTGAAGCTTTCTTT
TRBV7-9	TRBJ2-3	TRBD2	15	-	CASSLTSGNTDTQYF	TGTGCCAGCAGCTTAACTAGCGGTAATACAGATACGCAGTATTTT
TRBV19	TRBJ1-2	-	13	few	CASNPGGAYGYTF	TGTGCCAGTAATCCTGGCGGGGCCTATGGCTACACCTTC
TRBV10-3	TRBJ2-1	-	11	-	CAISLKNEQFF	TGTGCCATCAGTCTAAAGAATGAGCAGTTCTTC
TRBV19	TRBJ2-1	-	15	few	CASSITSTAYNEQFF	TGTGCCAGTAGTATAACTAGCACCGCCTACAATGAGCAGTTCTTC
TRBV7-2	TRBJ2-5	-	14	-	CASSSRSSQETQYF	TGTGCCAGCAGCTCACGTTCGAGTCAAGAGACCCAGTACTTC
TRBV24-1	TRBJ2-3	TRBD2	16	-	CATSNRSGRRVDTQYF	TGTGCCACCAGTAATCGTAGCGGGAGGAGGGTAGATACGCAGTATTTT
TRBV20-1	TRBJ1-2	-	11	-	CSGSANYGYTF	TGCAGTGGGTCAGCTAACTATGGCTACACCTTC
TRBV24-1	TRBJ2-2	TRBD2	14	-	CATSDGGGTGELFF	TGTGCCACCAGTGATGGGGGGGGGACCGGGGAGCTGTTTTTT
TRBV18	TRBJ1-2	TRBD1	15	-	CASSPETGGIPGYTF	TGTGCCAGCTCACCTGAAACAGGGGGCATTCCTGGCTACACCTTC
TRBV5-5	TRBJ2-1	TRBD1	13	-	CASSFAGGNEQFF	TGTGCCAGCAGCTTCGCAGGGGGCAATGAGCAGTTCTTC
TRBV19	TRBJ2-4	TRBD2	15	-	CASSAFGLAENIQYF	TGTGCCAGTAGCGCCTTCGGACTAGCGGAAAACATTCAGTACTTC
TRBV30	TRBJ1-3	-	14	-	CAWSVGGSGNTIYF	TGTGCCTGGAGTGTAGGGGGCTCTGGAAACACCATATATTTT
TRBV9	TRBJ1-2	TRBD1	14	-	CASSATGGGYGYTF	TGTGCCAGCAGCGCCACAGGGGGGGGCTATGGCTACACCTTC
TRBV6-2/TRBV6-3	TRBJ2-7	TRBD1	15	-	CASSLRGREPGEQYF	TGTGCCAGCAGCCTCAGGGGGCGAGAGCCGGGGGAGCAGTACTTC
TRBV2	TRBJ2-5	TRBD2	16	-	CASSGGREGRGETQYF	TGTGCCAGCAGTGGAGGGCGGGAGGGCCGTGGAGAGACCCAGTACTTC
TRBV27	TRBJ1-1	-	19	-	CASSPLIGGLRFENTEAFF	TGTGCCAGCAGTCCCCTAATCGGGGGGCTGAGGTTTGAGAACACTGAAGCTTTCTTT
TRBV29-1	TRBJ1-1	TRBD1	11	-	CSVGTVSEAFF	TGCAGCGTCGGGACAGTTTCTGAAGCTTTCTTT
TRBV5-4	TRBJ1-1	-	12	-	CASSLGGLEAFF	TGTGCCAGCAGCTTGGGTGGACTTGAAGCTTTCTTT
TRBV3-1/TRBV3-2	TRBJ1-2	-	15	-	CASSQGEAAGYGYTF	TGTGCCAGCAGCCAAGGGGAAGCGGCGGGGTATGGCTACACCTTC
TRBV27	TRBJ2-1	-	13	-	CASRRAGSVEQFF	TGTGCCAGCAGAAGGGCAGGGTCGGTTGAGCAGTTCTTC
TRBV5-1	TRBJ2-1	TRBD2	14	-	CASRKQGGSGEQFF	TGCGCCAGCAGGAAGCAGGGAGGGTCAGGTGAGCAGTTCTTC
TRBV5-4	TRBJ1-2	TRBD1	17	few	CASSLFWTGGSHGGYTF	TGTGCCAGCAGCTTGTTCTGGACAGGGGGCTCCCACGGTGGCTACACCTTC
TRBV6-1	TRBJ2-5	-	14	-	CASSYYSLQETQYF	TGTGCCAGCAGTTATTATAGCCTCCAAGAGACCCAGTACTTC
TRBV18	TRBJ1-3	-	16	once	CASSPLGPGSGNTIYF	TGTGCCAGCTCACCACTCGGTCCCGGCTCTGGAAACACCATATATTTT
TRBV7-9	TRBJ2-3	-	16	-	CASSFHSGRGTDTQYF	TGTGCCAGCAGCTTCCATTCGGGGAGAGGCACAGATACGCAGTATTTT
TRBV25-1	TRBJ2-1	-	17	-	CASSGKPSGPRYNEQFF	TGTGCCAGCAGTGGGAAACCCAGCGGGCCCCGATACAATGAGCAGTTCTTC
TRBV7-2	TRBJ1-5	TRBD1	16	-	CASSSGGQNYFQPQHF	TGTGCCAGCAGCTCAGGGGGACAGAACTACTTTCAGCCCCAGCATTTT
TRBV12-5	TRBJ1-3	TRBD1	17	many	CASGAPGQSLSGNTIYF	TGTGCTAGTGGTGCCCCGGGACAGAGCCTCTCTGGAAACACCATATATTTT
TRBV3-1/TRBV3-2	TRBJ1-1	-	16	-	CASSLRGGVKNTEAFF	TGTGCCAGCAGCCTTCGGGGGGGGGTAAAGAACACTGAAGCTTTCTTT
TRBV4-2	TRBJ2-1	TRBD2	14	-	CASLGLAGDNEQFF	TGTGCCAGCCTAGGACTAGCGGGAGACAATGAGCAGTTCTTC
TRBV9	TRBJ2-2	-	15	few	CASSVGTTPTGELFF	TGTGCCAGCAGCGTAGGTACGACTCCCACCGGGGAGCTGTTTTTT
TRBV4-1	TRBJ2-1	TRBD2	17	-	CASSQGSSSGSYNEQFF	TGCGCCAGCAGCCAAGGGTCTTCTAGCGGTTCCTACAATGAGCAGTTCTTC
TRBV7-6	TRBJ2-1	-	15	-	CASSRDRGSYNEQFF	TGTGCCAGCAGCAGAGATCGGGGCTCCTACAATGAGCAGTTCTTC
TRBV4-1	TRBJ1-5	TRBD1	16	-	CASSPSGGADNQPQHF	TGCGCCAGCAGCCCCTCAGGGGGCGCTGACAATCAGCCCCAGCATTTT
TRBV19	TRBJ2-3	-	15	many	CASSIPLTGTDTQYF	TGTGCCAGTAGTATTCCGCTCACGGGCACAGATACGCAGTATTTT
TRBV11-2	TRBJ2-1	TRBD2	16	-	CASSVPGLADYNEQFF	TGTGCCAGCAGCGTCCCGGGACTAGCGGACTACAATGAGCAGTTCTTC
TRBV9	TRBJ1-2	TRBD1	14	-	CASSPRTGLVGYTF	TGTGCCAGCAGCCCCCGGACAGGGTTAGTTGGCTACACCTTC
TRBV6-5	TRBJ1-1	-	15	-	CASPMRGDLNTEAFF	TGTGCCAGCCCAATGCGGGGGGATTTGAACACTGAAGCTTTCTTT
TRBV6-6	TRBJ2-7	TRBD2	14	-	CASSYGGRVYEQYF	TGTGCCAGCAGTTACGGCGGGAGAGTATACGAGCAGTACTTC
TRBV9	TRBJ2-1	TRBD2	15	-	CASSVRGTQANEQFF	TGTGCCAGCAGCGTGCGGGGGACGCAAGCCAATGAGCAGTTCTTC
TRBV7-2	TRBJ2-5	TRBD2	15	-	CASSLGTSGTQTQYF	TGTGCCAGCAGCTTAGGTACTAGCGGGACGCAGACCCAGTACTTC
TRBV19	TRBJ1-2	-	14	-	CASSTIDRNYGYTF	TGTGCCAGTAGTACCATTGACAGGAACTATGGCTACACCTTC
TRBV21-1	TRBJ1-4	-	21	-	CASSNRTETWYRRETNEKLFF	TGTGCCAGCAGCAACCGGACGGAAACTTGGTATAGGAGGGAAACTAATGAAAAACTGTTTTTT
TRBV29-1	TRBJ1-2	-	12	-	CSVDFGSGGYTF	TGCAGCGTTGATTTTGGGTCAGGGGGCTACACCTTC
TRBV19	TRBJ1-6	TRBD1	14	-	CASSKGGDVSPLHF	TGTGCCAGTAGTAAAGGGGGCGATGTGTCACCCCTCCACTTT
TRBV19	TRBJ1-1	-	14	-	CASSITRGTTEAFF	TGTGCCAGTAGTATAACTAGGGGGACGACTGAAGCTTTCTTT